The next 8 T cell receptor beta chains were all read from a single sample in a study of T cells in women clearing cervical HPV infection. The method was immunoSEQ multiplex PCR; TCRdb's version includes in-frame clones alone and lacks a portion of them. This sample's table has around 31,000 clones. Material: blood buffy coat. The source is a woman aged 18 to 75 with a cervical HPV16 infection that either progressed to CIN3+ or cleared (not recorded which).

On this clone itself: The DNA ends 3 residues before the CDR3 does, and the rest of the CDR3 is filled in from the germline J gene. V is TRBV19 and J is TRBJ2-4; the D gene is possibly TRBD1 (6 bases). CDR3 length: 11 residues. Germline values: CDR1 LNHDA, CDR2 SQIVND (reference sequence). The CDR3: CASRTGPGQYF. The covered CDR3 bases are TGTGCCAGTAGAACAGGGCCTGGT. Combining the CDR3 with reference TRBV19 and TRBJ2-4 gives the whole variable domain DGGITQSPKYLFRKEGQNVTLSCEQNLNHDAMYWYRQDPGQGLRLIYYSQIVNDFQKGDIAEGYSVSREKKESFPLTVTSAQKNPTAFYLCASRTGPGQYFGAGTRLSVL.

With regard to this clone: Sequencing ends 3 residues short of the CDR3 end; the germline J gene provides the rest. The chain carries TRBV29-1 and TRBJ1-2; TRBD1 might be the D (5 bases). The germline V gene encodes CDR1 SQVTM and CDR2 ANQGSEA. This CDR3 comprises 13 residues. The chain's CDR3 is CSVEGPGRNDYTF. The part of the CDR3 DNA that was read is TGCAGCGTTGAGGGTCCAGGGAGGAATGAC.

On this clone: The missing CDR3 end, 3 residues past where the read stops, is filled in from the germline J gene. This sequence joins TRBV7-2 and TRBJ2-4; 9 bases agree with TRBD1. The CDR3 is made up of 15 amino acids. Germline CDR1 SGHTA, CDR2 FQGNSA. CDR3 loop: CASSLAGTGSRAQYF. The CDR3 DNA, read in part, is TGTGCCAGCAGCTTAGCTGGGACAGGGTCTCGGGCT.

Notes on this clone: Read data end 3 residues before the CDR3 end; the end is taken from the germline J gene. The rearrangement links TRBV5-1 to TRBJ1-2, with a tentative D call TRBD1 (5 bases). The CDR3 runs 16 residues. Germline CDR1 and CDR2: SGHRS and YFSETQ. CDR3 DNA (partial): TGCGCCAGCAGCCTAGACAGAATAAATGGCCAAGAGACC. This sequence encodes CASSLDRINGQET. From start to end, the CDR3 is CASSLDRINGQETYTF.

As for this clone: The CDR3 extends 3 residues past the end of the read, so its final part is completed from the germline J gene. The chain carries TRBV9 and TRBJ2-1; D is ambiguous. The germline V gene encodes CDR1 SGDLS and CDR2 YYNGEE. Trimming stripped 3 bases from V and 0 bases from J, with 10 bases between. This CDR3 is 15 amino acids long. The DNA read from the CDR3 is TGTGCCAGCAGCGAGAGAAGTAGCTCCTACAATGAG. Its translation: CASSERSSSYNE. The entire CDR3 is CASSERSSSYNEQFF. Full variable domain (rest looked up from reference TRBV9 and TRBJ2-1): DSGVTQTPKHLITATGQRVTLRCSPRSGDLSVYWYQQSLDQGLQFLIQYYNGEERAKGNILERFSAQQFPDLHSELNLSSLELGDSALYFCASSERSSSYNEQFFGPGTRLTVL.

With respect to this clone: Read data end 3 residues before the CDR3 end; the end is taken from the germline J gene. The J gene is TRBJ1-1, the V gene TRBV10-3; 8 bases map to TRBD1. The CDR3 sequence is 14 residues long. Germline values: CDR1 ENHRY, CDR2 SYGVKD. Germline trimming cut 6 bases from V and 5 bases from J; bases unmatched to any gene: 8. This CDR3 is CAIRDQGAGTEAFF. CDR3 DNA (partial): TGTGCCATCAGGGACCAGGGGGCTGGAACTGAA.

About this clone: The read falls 3 residues short of the CDR3 end, and the missing part is taken from the germline J gene. The chain joins TRBV7-6 to TRBJ2-7; 7 bases match TRBD2. Trimming took 5 bases from V and 5 from J; bases not matched to a gene: 12. Germline assignment: CDR1 SGHVS and CDR2 FNYEAQ. The CDR3 length is 15 residues. CDR3 residues: CASSTSGDVLDEQYF. The CDR3 bases that were read are TGTGCCAGCAGCACGAGCGGGGACGTTCTAGACGAG.

As regards this clone: The read finishes 3 residues shy of the CDR3 end, and the germline J gene is used to complete it. V and J are TRBV4-2 and TRBJ2-1, with TRBD2 matching 8 bases. CDR1 LGHNA and CDR2 YNFKEQ come from the germline V gene. V shed 3 bases and J 4 bases; nucleotides not matched to a gene: 5. This CDR3 is built from 15 residues. CDR3 DNA, as far as it was read: TGTGCCAGCAGCCAGCCCGGCGGGGGGTACAATGAG. Residues: CASSQPGGGYNE. The complete CDR3 reads CASSQPGGGYNEQFF.